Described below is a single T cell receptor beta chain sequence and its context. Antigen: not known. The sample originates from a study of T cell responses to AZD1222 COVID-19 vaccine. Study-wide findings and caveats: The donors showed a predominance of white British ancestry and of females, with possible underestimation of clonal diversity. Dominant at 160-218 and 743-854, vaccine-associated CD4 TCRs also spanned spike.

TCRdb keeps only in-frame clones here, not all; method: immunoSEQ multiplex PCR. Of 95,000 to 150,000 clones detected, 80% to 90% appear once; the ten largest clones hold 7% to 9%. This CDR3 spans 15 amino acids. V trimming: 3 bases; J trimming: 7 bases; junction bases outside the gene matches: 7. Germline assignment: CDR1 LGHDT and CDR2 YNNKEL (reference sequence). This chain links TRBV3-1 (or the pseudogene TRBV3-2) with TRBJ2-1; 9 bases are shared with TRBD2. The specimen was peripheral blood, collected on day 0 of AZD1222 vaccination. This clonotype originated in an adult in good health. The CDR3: CASSQGTSWKNEQFF. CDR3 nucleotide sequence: TGTGCCAGCAGCCAGGGGACTAGCTGGAAGAATGAGCAGTTCTTC.